One TCR beta chain is described in this entry. The data are from a study of blood T cell repertoires in COVID-19. About the research overall: The samples span acute and convalescent COVID-19 from the United States, Italy and Spain. PBMCs, B-cell-depleted T cells, or T cells provided the cDNA or gDNA that made up the material.

CDR1 and CDR2 from the germline V gene are MDHEN and SYDVKM. V lost 2 bases, J lost 4 bases, and 10 bases lay in between. This CDR3 contains 14 residues. Original handling: Scientists estimated how many nucleated cells there were by amplifying reference gene primers. Produced via immunoSEQ multiplex PCR; TCRdb's table is partial and in-frame only. V, J and clone size reflect that table, while D and trimming were determined from the DNA. The profile covers roughly 200,000 clones, with 81% appearing a single time and approximately 11% taken by the ten largest. The Seattle site enrolled patients during active infection and followed them longitudinally.

The sample consisted of peripheral blood. The chain joins TRBV28 to TRBJ2-3; TRBD1 might be the D (5 bases). This TCR came from a woman aged 40 to 50 with COVID-19, enrolled during active disease. CDR3 loop: CASSLRVRADTQYF. For the CDR3, the DNA is TGTGCCAGCAGTTTAAGGGTCAGGGCAGATACGCAGTATTTT.